This T cell receptor (beta chain) was found in a study of T cell clonality in common variable immunodeficiency. The V gene's germline CDR1 is SGHVS and CDR2 FNYEAQ. The CDR3 has 15 amino acids. Here immunoSEQ multiplex PCR was the method, and the copy in TCRdb shows in-frame clones only, minus some. This repertoire holds about 39,000 clones, and none appear only once. A word on this clone: One junction end disagrees with the germline gene, perhaps due to a read error. The read halts 3 residues ahead of the CDR3 end, with the missing end drawn from the germline J gene.

The rearrangement uses TRBV7-6 and TRBJ2-3, with a weak D call TRBD1 (6 bases). This TCR was sampled from a person aged 18 to 75 in good health. Source material: peripheral blood mononuclear cells. The CDR3 spells CASSEQGFRAETQYF. The covered CDR3 bases are TGTGCCAGCAGCGAACAGGGATTTCGTGCAGAGACG.